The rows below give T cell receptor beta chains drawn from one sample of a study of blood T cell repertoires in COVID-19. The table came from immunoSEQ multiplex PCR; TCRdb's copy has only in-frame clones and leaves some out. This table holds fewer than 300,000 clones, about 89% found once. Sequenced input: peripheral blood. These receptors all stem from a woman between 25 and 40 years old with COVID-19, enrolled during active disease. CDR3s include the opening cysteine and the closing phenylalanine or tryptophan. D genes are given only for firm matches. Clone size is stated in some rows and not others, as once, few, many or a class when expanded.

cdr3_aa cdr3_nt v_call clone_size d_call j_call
CASSLDGLAGGTYTDTQYF TGTGCCAGCAGCTTAGACGGACTAGCGGGAGGAACCTACACAGATACGCAGTATTTT TRBV11-2 - TRBD2 TRBJ2-3
CASSQDGTGLYGYTF TGTGCCAGCAGCCAAGACGGGACAGGGCTCTATGGCTACACCTTC TRBV3-1/TRBV3-2 - TRBD1 TRBJ1-2
CASSHVNTGELFF TGTGCCAGCAGCCACGTGAACACCGGGGAGCTGTTTTTT TRBV3-1/TRBV3-2 - - TRBJ2-2
CASKEQGPSDTEAFF TGTGCCAGCAAAGAACAGGGTCCTAGTGACACTGAAGCTTTCTTT TRBV6-4 - - TRBJ1-1
CASSVQGVNQPQHF TGTGCCAGCAGTGTACAGGGAGTCAATCAGCCCCAGCATTTT TRBV2 - - TRBJ1-5
CASSFGAGETQYF TGTGCCAGCAGCTTCGGGGCGGGGGAGACCCAGTACTTC TRBV7-9 - - TRBJ2-5
CASSPSRGTVNYGYTF TGTGCCAGTAGTCCCAGTCGTGGGACAGTTAACTATGGCTACACCTTC TRBV19 - TRBD1 TRBJ1-2
CASSTTGTEKLFF TGTGCCAGTAGTACAACAGGGACCGAAAAACTGTTTTTT TRBV19 - - TRBJ1-4
CASSPISDRPYGYTF TGTGCCAGCAGTCCCATCTCGGACAGACCTTATGGCTACACCTTC TRBV28 - - TRBJ1-2
CASSQGRALDRRSNQPQHF TGTGCCAGCAGCCAAGGAAGGGCGTTGGACAGGCGAAGCAATCAGCCCCAGCATTTT TRBV7-8 - TRBD1 TRBJ1-5
CASHRDTDNEQFF TGTGCCAGCCACCGGGACACGGACAATGAGCAGTTCTTC TRBV2 once - TRBJ2-1
CASRGGRKRTGELFF TGTGCCAGCAGAGGTGGGAGAAAACGAACCGGGGAGCTGTTTTTT TRBV2 - - TRBJ2-2
CSASSQAGTNYGYTF TGCAGTGCTAGTTCCCAAGCAGGGACTAACTATGGCTACACCTTC TRBV20-1 - - TRBJ1-2
CASSRDLSQFF TGTGCCAGCAGTCGGGACTTGTCGCAGTTCTTC TRBV6-5 - - TRBJ2-1
CASESYNEQFF TGTGCCAGTGAGTCCTACAATGAGCAGTTCTTC TRBV25-1 - - TRBJ2-1
CASSPSGSMSTGELFF TGTGCCAGCTCACCATCAGGGTCCATGTCCACCGGGGAGCTGTTTTTT TRBV27 - - TRBJ2-2
CASSLSPGASTDTQYF TGTGCCAGCAGTTTATCCCCAGGGGCAAGCACAGATACGCAGTATTTT TRBV27 - - TRBJ2-3
CASSLTRDQPQHF TGTGCCAGCAGTTTAACGAGGGATCAGCCCCAGCATTTT TRBV12-3/TRBV12-4 few - TRBJ1-5
CALGGALDGYTF TGTGCCTTAGGGGGCGCTCTAGATGGCTACACCTTC TRBV30 - TRBD1 TRBJ1-2
CASTRTSGNEQYF TGTGCCAGCACGAGGACTAGCGGAAACGAGCAGTACTTC TRBV6-5 - TRBD2 TRBJ2-7
CAWSRGATEAFF TGTGCCTGGAGTCGGGGGGCCACTGAAGCTTTCTTT TRBV30 - - TRBJ1-1
CASSWRDRNQPQHF TGTGCCAGTAGTTGGAGGGATCGCAATCAGCCCCAGCATTTT TRBV19 - - TRBJ1-5
CASSSRGQGVSGANVLTF TGTGCCAGCAGCTCCCGTGGACAGGGGGTCTCTGGGGCCAACGTCCTGACTTTC TRBV7-9 once TRBD1 TRBJ2-6
CASSLYQGSGSSYNEQFF TGTGCCAGCAGTTTGTACCAGGGAAGCGGGAGTTCCTACAATGAGCAGTTCTTC TRBV27 - TRBD2 TRBJ2-1
CASSVVGRGSYNEQFF TGTGCCAGCAGCGTCGTTGGCAGGGGCTCCTACAATGAGCAGTTCTTC TRBV3-1/TRBV3-2 - - TRBJ2-1
CASSSRTSGSLSDTQYF TGTGCCAGCAGCTCCAGGACTAGCGGGAGTCTTTCGGATACGCAGTATTTT TRBV7-9 many TRBD2 TRBJ2-3
CASSSLLSDNEQFF TGTGCCAGCAGCTCTTTACTTTCCGACAATGAGCAGTTCTTC TRBV7-9 - - TRBJ2-1
CASSFGVSSYEQYF TGTGCCAGCAGCTTCGGAGTATCCAGCTACGAGCAGTACTTC TRBV7-2 - - TRBJ2-7
CASTPISGPYEQYF TGTGCCAGCACCCCCATTAGCGGCCCCTACGAGCAGTACTTC TRBV11-2 - - TRBJ2-7
CSVVDRAKSYEQYF TGCAGCGTAGTAGACAGGGCCAAATCCTACGAGCAGTACTTC TRBV29-1 - TRBD1 TRBJ2-7
CASSYGQGGDIQYF TGTGCCAGCAGTTACGGACAGGGAGGAGACATTCAGTACTTC TRBV6-5 - TRBD1 TRBJ2-4
CASSLESGGNTGELFF TGTGCCAGCAGCTTAGAAAGCGGGGGGAACACCGGGGAGCTGTTTTTT TRBV7-6 few TRBD2 TRBJ2-2
CASRPRDIGYNEQFF TGTGCCAGCAGGCCCCGGGACATTGGCTACAATGAGCAGTTCTTC TRBV7-2 - - TRBJ2-1
CASSRSGTDNEKLFF TGCGCCAGCAGCCGCTCCGGGACAGACAATGAAAAACTGTTTTTT TRBV4-1 - TRBD1 TRBJ1-4
CAISATGAGNTIYF TGTGCCATCAGTGCGACAGGGGCTGGAAACACCATATATTTT TRBV10-3 - TRBD1 TRBJ1-3
CASSVEGGSTGELFF TGTGCCAGCAGCGTAGAAGGAGGGTCCACCGGGGAGCTGTTTTTT TRBV9 - - TRBJ2-2
CASSLGGANNEQFF TGTGCCAGCAGTCTAGGGGGGGCTAACAATGAGCAGTTCTTC TRBV27 - - TRBJ2-1
CASSDLDRARYGYTF TGTGCCAGCAGTGACCTGGACAGGGCCAGATATGGCTACACCTTC TRBV6-1 - TRBD1 TRBJ1-2
CASSYGGGDSYEQYF TGTGCCAGCAGTTACGGGGGGGGCGACTCCTACGAGCAGTACTTC TRBV6-5 once - TRBJ2-7
CASSPSPSQAGGQGTDTQYF TGTGCCAGCTCACCGTCCCCTTCTCAGGCGGGAGGGCAGGGCACAGATACGCAGTATTTT TRBV18 - TRBD2 TRBJ2-3
CASSLARYNEQFF TGTGCCAGCAGCTTAGCGAGGTACAATGAGCAGTTCTTC TRBV11-2 - - TRBJ2-1
CASSSGGHGEQFF TGTGCCAGTAGTTCGGGAGGGCACGGTGAGCAGTTCTTC TRBV19 - TRBD2 TRBJ2-1
CASSRTGGASTEAFF TGTGCCAGCAGCCGGACAGGGGGCGCTTCCACTGAAGCTTTCTTT TRBV3-1/TRBV3-2 - TRBD1 TRBJ1-1
CASSSWQDYEQYF TGCGCCAGCAGCTCCTGGCAGGATTACGAGCAGTACTTC TRBV5-1 - - TRBJ2-7